This TCR beta chain was profiled in a study of blood T cells in healthy people across ages. V dropped 5 bases and J dropped 6; count of bases not matched to a gene: 9. Germline lookup yields CDR1 MDHEN and CDR2 SYDVKM. The CDR3 sequence is 16 residues long. The second PCR ran roughly 6 to 11 cycles with a sample-barcoded 5' primer and J-beta primers. One entry per CDR3 protein, called by TCRdb with MiXCR from the 5' RACE reads. The sample contains approximately 690,000 distinct CDR3 sequences, roughly 58% of which appear only once. J is TRBJ2-3 and V is TRBV28; 12 nucleotides match TRBD2. This TCR derives from a man in his sixties in good health. The sequencing sample was made of blood. The CDR3 coding sequence is TGTGCCAGCAGTCTCCTAGCGGGGGGGCCCATGGATACGCAGTATTTT. It is translated as CASSLLAGGPMDTQYF. Based on the CDR3 plus reference TRBV28 and TRBJ2-3, the full variable domain is DVKVTQSSRYLVKRTGEKVFLECVQDMDHENMFWYRQDPGLGLRLIYFSYDVKMKEKGDIPEGYSVSREKKERFSLILESASTNQTSMYLCASSLLAGGPMDTQYFGPGTRLTVL.